This TCR beta chain appears in the sequencing data of a study of shared clonotypes between healthy human individuals (TCRdb year 2020). Broadly, across the study: The cohort comprised a couple of women and a few men aged 18 to 49 years. To increase sequencing depth and limit assay-specific biases, TCR repertoire library preparation and sequencing were carried out by different laboratories using diverse techniques. The study deeply sequenced blood TCR repertoires of about 5 healthy adults to estimate repertoire size and the extent of clonotype sharing between individuals. Per donor, three plates each were used for CD4 naive and CD4 memory, two for CD8 naive, and one for CD8 memory. Between about 0.9 and 10 billion PBMCs per donor were obtained by leukapheresis.

Trimming removed 8 bases from V and 1 base from J, leaving 13 bases between the germline ends. From its cysteine to its phenylalanine, the CDR3 spans 14 amino acids. Left in the record is the CDR3 DNA by itself, 42 bases read in frame from the first base. From the germline V gene, CDR1 is MDHEN and CDR2 is SYDVKM. On this clone itself: Its antigen remains undetermined. No much larger clone is present one base from it, and per-base qualities are unavailable.

Overall study outcomes, separate from this receptor: Sampling was restricted to blood, and TCR repertoires in tissue are likely to differ from TCR repertoires in blood. Naive subsets generally had larger estimated clonotype richness than memory subsets did. Based on pairwise subsampling, the degree of clonotype sharing among donors was expected to be affected by sequencing depth. Compared with non-shared clonotypes, the clonotypes found in all four sorted-subset donors had higher generation probabilities. Incomplete sequencing was indicated by rarefaction of sorted-subset datasets, despite the large sequencing depth. When a handful of donors were compared, the shared fraction of clonotypes was about 5% for naive CD4, over 3% for naive CD8, 2.3% for memory CD4, and less than 0.5% for memory CD8. Because the study included only a small number of donors, the genetic and exposure-history diversity represented was limited.

The donors were healthy, HIV-negative adults who had no recently reported acute infections or vaccinations. Only Caucasian adults living in Nashville, Tennessee, USA were represented among the donors. CD4+ T cells were enriched by magnetic negative selection, after which naive cells were positively selected on CD45RA and the negative fraction was taken as the memory subset. Blood was collected by leukapheresis, and PBMCs were isolated by Ficoll-Histopaque density gradient centrifugation and then cryopreserved in liquid nitrogen vapor phase. Purity and quantity of every magnetically sorted T cell population were checked by analytical flow cytometry. Genomic DNA was isolated from each sorted fraction and quantified by UV absorbance on a Nanodrop 2000c. Using the deep immunoSEQ assay, multiplex PCR amplified TCR CDR3 regions from genomic DNA. Extracted genomic DNA from each cell subset was distributed evenly across all wells of several immunoSEQ 96-well plates, and each plate was treated as a replicate. Each replicate PCR for sorted subsets received about 0.2 ug genomic DNA, equal to about 30,000 T cell genomes. Purified libraries were quantified with a Qubit 3.0 fluorometer, sized on a Bioanalyzer 2100, and re-quantified with the KAPA Library Quantification kit. A separate single-read 150-cycle Illumina NextSeq 550 flow cell was used to sequence each immunoSEQ 96-well plate. The paper's processing steps were these. Because the immunoSEQ output held only junctional sequences and lacked quality scores, the filtering could not match the filtering applied to full-length reads. To assign V/J genes and CDR3, sequences were annotated against IMGT germline references using PyIR, a Python wrapper for IgBLAST v1.9. Reads were removed for weak V/J assignments (E-value above 1e-6), missing CDR3, stop codons, out-of-frame junctions, or ambiguous translated residues. V3J clonotypes were defined as sequences sharing the same inferred V gene, J gene, and CDR3 amino acid sequence. To compute the percentage overlap between repertoires, the number of shared unique clonotypes was divided by the size of the smaller repertoire. Richness of each repertoire was evaluated using RTK rarefaction, the Chao1 estimator, and Recon v2.1 estimates of unobserved clonotypes. For all TCRbeta clonotypes obtained by the gDNA method from four donors, generation probabilities were computed with OLGA. The table comes from immuneACCESS by way of TCRdb, which keeps in-frame sequences with V and J called. Part of the clones is missing from these tables; in studies checked, under half for an unresolved V gene and the rest for unknown reasons. The DNA was the basis for D and trimming; V, J and clone size are from that table. The sample profile shows over a million clones; 95% to 99% of them were found once. 0.4% to 0.55% of the sample comes from the top ten.

The receptor was isolated from a man aged 25 to 45 in good health. In this chain, TRBV28 is recombined with TRBJ2-3; the D gene is perhaps TRBD2, from 5 matching bases. The sequenced sample consisted of naive CD4+ T cells sorted from blood. Reading the label with the study, this specimen's cell subset or site is: CD45RA+ positively selected. The CDR3 region has the sequence CASGESAGTDTQYF. The nucleotide sequence is given as TGTGCCAGCGGGGAGTCGGCCGGCACAGATACGCAGTATTTT.